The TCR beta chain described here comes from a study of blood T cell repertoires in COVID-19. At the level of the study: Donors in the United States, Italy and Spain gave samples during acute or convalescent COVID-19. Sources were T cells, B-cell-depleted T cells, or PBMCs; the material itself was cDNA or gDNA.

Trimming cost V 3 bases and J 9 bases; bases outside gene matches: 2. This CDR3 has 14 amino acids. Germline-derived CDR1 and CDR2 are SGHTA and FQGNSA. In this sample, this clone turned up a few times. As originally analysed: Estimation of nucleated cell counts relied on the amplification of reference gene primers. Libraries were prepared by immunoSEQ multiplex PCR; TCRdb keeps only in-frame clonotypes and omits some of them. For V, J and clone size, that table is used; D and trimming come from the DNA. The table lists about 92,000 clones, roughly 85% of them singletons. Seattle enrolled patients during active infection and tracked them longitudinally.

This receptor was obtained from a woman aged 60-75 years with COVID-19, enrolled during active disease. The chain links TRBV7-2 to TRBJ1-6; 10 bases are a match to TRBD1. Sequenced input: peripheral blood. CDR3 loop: CASSFRDRGSPLHF. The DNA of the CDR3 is TGTGCCAGCAGCTTCCGGGACAGGGGTTCACCCCTCCACTTT.